The 14 T cell receptor beta chains given below trace back to one sample, sequenced in a study of CD8 T cells in ankylosing spondylitis. Using its own MiXCR run on the 5' RACE reads, TCRdb lists one record per CDR3 protein. The sample yields about 92,000 distinct CDR3 sequences, roughly 8.8% seen once. Sequencing was carried out using blood, either unsorted or a sorted T cell fraction (not recorded which). These receptors all stem from a male donor with ankylosing spondylitis or in good health (not recorded which).

This rearrangement joins TRBV7-3 to TRBJ2-2; TRBD1 or TRBD2 may be the D gene (5 bases each). The CDR3 has 16 amino acids. Trimming removed 1 base from V and 0 bases from J, with 9 bases in between. Germline V gene lookup returns CDR1 SGHTA and CDR2 FQGTGA. The CDR3 DNA is TGTGCCAGCAGCTTAAGGTCGGGACCGAACACCGGGGAGCTGTTTTTT. This translates into CASSLRSGPNTGELFF.

This clonotype was found many times. The V and J genes are TRBV6-2 or TRBV6-3 and TRBJ2-7; possibly TRBD1 or TRBD2 for D (5 bases each). Germline-derived CDR1 and CDR2 are MNHEY and SVGEGT. V was trimmed by 10 bases and J by 3 bases, leaving 13 bases between them. This CDR3 is 12 amino acids long. CDR3 protein: CATRDPDYEQYF. The DNA for the CDR3 is TGTGCCACCCGGGACCCAGACTACGAGCAGTACTTC.

This clonotype was detected many times. The chain links TRBV7-9 to TRBJ2-1; D is possibly TRBD1 (6 bases). The CDR3 contains 16 residues. Germline V CDR1 and CDR2: SEHNR, FQNEAQ (reference sequence). Trimming removed 5 bases at V and 2 bases at J, with 16 bases between. The CDR3 sequence is CASSQNNRATYNEQFF. The DNA for the CDR3 is TGTGCCAGCAGCCAAAACAACAGGGCGACCTACAATGAGCAGTTCTTC.

This clonotype was observed at least ten times. The chain recombines TRBV29-1 with TRBJ1-1; D possibly corresponds to TRBD1 (6 bases). Germline V gives CDR1 SQVTM, CDR2 ANQGSEA. Trimming cost V 6 bases and J 0 bases, with 11 bases left between them. The CDR3 has 13 amino acids. The CDR3 DNA follows: TGCAGCGTCAGACAGGTCCTGAACACTGAAGCTTTCTTT. Its protein product is CSVRQVLNTEAFF.

The chain joins TRBV3-1 to TRBJ2-3, with a weak D call TRBD2 (6 bases). The germline V and J ends were trimmed by 0 bases and 3 bases, with 10 bases remaining between them. The CDR3 consists of 15 residues. Germline V CDR1 and CDR2: LGHDT, YNNKEL (reference sequence). CDR3 coding DNA: TGTGCCAGCAGCCAAGAGCCTAGCGCGACAGATACGCAGTATTTT. This encodes CASSQEPSATDTQYF.

This clonotype was observed at least ten times. V gene TRBV28 combines with J gene TRBJ1-1, with TRBD1 matching over 7 bases. Germline CDR1 and CDR2: MDHEN and SYDVKM. V was clipped by 6 bases and J by 3 bases; unmatched bases: 1. The CDR3 consists of 12 residues. In DNA form, the CDR3 reads TGTGCCAGCAGCCAGGGGGACACTGAAGCTTTCTTT. This translates into CASSQGDTEAFF.

Ten or more counts support this clonotype. This rearrangement joins TRBV20-1 to TRBJ2-2; a weak D match, TRBD1 (6 bases). The CDR3 consists of 13 residues. The V end was cut by 3 bases, the J end by 5 bases, with 10 bases between. Germline CDR1 DFQATT, CDR2 SNEGSKA (reference sequence). CDR3 DNA: TGCAGTGCTAGGGCACAGGGAACCGGGGAGCTGTTTTTT. Residues: CSARAQGTGELFF.

This clonotype appeared many times. This sequence joins TRBV3-1 and TRBJ1-4; D is unresolved. Germline V gene lookup returns CDR1 LGHDT and CDR2 YNNKEL (reference sequence). This CDR3 is 14 amino acids long. V lost 2 bases and J lost 6, with 10 bases in between. Here the CDR3 DNA reads TGTGCCAGCAGCCAAACTGGACTTCATGAAAAACTGTTTTTT. Amino acids: CASSQTGLHEKLFF.

This clonotype was counted many times. CDR3 residues: CATSRVAVYGYTF. The CDR3 DNA reads as TGTGCCACCAGCAGAGTTGCCGTCTATGGCTACACCTTC. The V and J genes are TRBV15 and TRBJ1-2; D gene unclear. V dropped 1 base and J dropped 4 bases, with 7 bases sitting between them. Germline CDR1 is LNHNV and CDR2 is YYDKDF (reference sequence). The CDR3 totals 13 residues.

This clonotype was detected ten times or more. The chain has TRBV11-3 and TRBJ2-1; no reliable D call. This CDR3 comprises 14 residues. Germline V gives CDR1 SGHNT, CDR2 YENEEA. V was shortened by 3 bases and J by 0 bases, with 6 bases between the two germline ends. The CDR3 DNA is TGTGCCAGCAGCTTTCTCCACTCCTACAATGAGCAGTTCTTC. Encoded protein: CASSFLHSYNEQFF.

This clonotype was counted once. The chain is built from TRBV7-9 and TRBJ2-2; weak D call: TRBD2 (5 bases). The CDR3 extends over 15 amino acids. From germline, CDR1 is SEHNR and CDR2 FQNEAQ (reference sequence). Trimming removed 5 bases at V and 1 base at J, with 11 bases between. CDR3 coding DNA: TGTGCCAGCAGCCCGGGGATAGGGAACACCGGGGAGCTGTTTTTT. Translation gives CASSPGIGNTGELFF.

This clonotype was counted ten times or more. V gene TRBV5-1 combines with J gene TRBJ2-7; possibly TRBD1 for D (7 bases). The CDR3 loop spans 15 amino acids. Germline V CDR1 and CDR2: SGHRS, YFSETQ. V was trimmed by 4 bases and J by 4 bases, leaving 18 bases between them. CDR3 sequence: CASSPEAGQTYEQYF. In nucleotides, the CDR3 is TGCGCCAGCAGCCCCGAGGCGGGACAGACTTACGAGCAGTACTTC. Complete variable domain (other parts from reference TRBV5-1 and TRBJ2-7): KAGVTQTPRYLIKTRGQQVTLSCSPISGHRSVSWYQQTPGQGLQFLFEYFSETQRNKGNFPGRFSGRQFSNSRSEMNVSTLELGDSALYLCASSPEAGQTYEQYFGPGTRLTVT.

This clonotype was seen ten or more times. The chain combines TRBV5-1 with TRBJ1-1; no clear D. This CDR3 has 15 amino acids. Germline CDR1 is SGHRS and CDR2 is YFSETQ. The V gene lost 0 bases and the J gene lost 1 base, with 10 bases spanning the gap. The CDR3 nucleotides read TGCGCCAGCAGCTTGGGGCCGGAGGGGAACACTGAAGCTTTCTTT. Protein sequence: CASSLGPEGNTEAFF.

The chain carries TRBV2 and TRBJ1-5; D remains ambiguous. CDR1 and CDR2 (germline): SNHLY, FYNNEI. The germline V and J ends were trimmed by 4 bases and 15 bases, with 16 bases remaining between them. This CDR3 has 12 residues. The CDR3 reads CASSGGTRSPHF. The CDR3 region has the DNA TGTGCCAGCAGTGGAGGCACCCGGTCTCCGCATTTT.